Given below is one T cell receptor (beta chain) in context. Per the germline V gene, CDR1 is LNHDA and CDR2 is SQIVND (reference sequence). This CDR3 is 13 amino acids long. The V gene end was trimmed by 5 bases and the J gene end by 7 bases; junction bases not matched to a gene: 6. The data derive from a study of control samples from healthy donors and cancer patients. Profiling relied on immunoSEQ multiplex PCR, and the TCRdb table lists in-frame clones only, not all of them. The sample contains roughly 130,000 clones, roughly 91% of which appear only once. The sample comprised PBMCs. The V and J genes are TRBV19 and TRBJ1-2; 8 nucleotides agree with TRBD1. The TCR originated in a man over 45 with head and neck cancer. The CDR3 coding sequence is TGTGCCAGTAGTCTGGACAGGGAGCGTGGCTACACCTTC. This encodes CASSLDRERGYTF.